This T cell receptor beta chain was sequenced for a study of T-cell memory formation after mild COVID-19. Overall study findings and caveats: Second-wave clones peaking on day 37 lacked confirmed SARS-CoV-2 specificity. Clones contracting over day 15 to 85 were CD4/CD8 balanced, with later expanders leaning CD4+. Memory cells collected pre-infection included some clones that later responded, suggesting cross-reactive memory joined.

The ends were cut back, 7 bases at V and 5 bases at J, with 15 bases in the middle. The CDR3 is 13 residues long. Germline-derived CDR1 and CDR2 are SGHRS and YFSETQ. This clonotype was detected only a few times. Its antigen is still unknown. Amplification by 5'RACE using constant-segment primers produced TCR alpha and TCR beta cDNA libraries that carried sample barcodes and UMIs. TCRdb re-called the 5' RACE reads with MiXCR, one entry per CDR3 protein. Found here are around 340,000 distinct CDR3 sequences, roughly 13% of them singletons; the top ten hold around a fifth. J is TRBJ2-5 and V is TRBV5-1; no clear D. The sample taken for sequencing was PBMCs or a T cell subset sorted from them (not recorded which). This clonotype was sampled from a man between 18 and 29 years old who had mild COVID-19 (a few samples of this study predate the infection). Cell type and time point are not known. CDR3 in amino acids: CASRWEDWETQYF. The CDR3 DNA follows: TGCGCCAGCCGGTGGGAAGACTGGGAGACCCAGTACTTC.